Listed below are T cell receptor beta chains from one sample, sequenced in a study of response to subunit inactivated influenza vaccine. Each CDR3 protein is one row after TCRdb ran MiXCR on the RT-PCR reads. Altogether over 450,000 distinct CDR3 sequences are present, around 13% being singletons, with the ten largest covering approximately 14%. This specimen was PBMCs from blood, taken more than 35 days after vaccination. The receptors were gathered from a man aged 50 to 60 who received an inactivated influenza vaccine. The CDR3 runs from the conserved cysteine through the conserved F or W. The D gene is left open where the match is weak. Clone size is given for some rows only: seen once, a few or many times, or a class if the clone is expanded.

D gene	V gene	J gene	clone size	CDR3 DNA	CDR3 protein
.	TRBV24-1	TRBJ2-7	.	TGTGCCACCAGCACCGGGACGAGCTCCTACGAGCAGTACTTC	CATSTGTSSYEQYF
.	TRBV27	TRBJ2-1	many	TGTGCCAGCAGTTTAAGGGCCTACAATGAGCAGTTCTTC	CASSLRAYNEQFF
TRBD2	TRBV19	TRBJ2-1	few	TGTGCCAGTAGTATCCGACTAGCGGGGGGTATTGGAAGCTCCTACAATGAGCAGTTCTTC	CASSIRLAGGIGSSYNEQFF
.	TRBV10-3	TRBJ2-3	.	TGTGCCATCAGTGGACTAGAGCAAGGCGGGTATACGCAGTATTTT	CAISGLEQGGYTQYF
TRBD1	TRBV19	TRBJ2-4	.	TGTGCCAGTAGGCGGACAGGGCGAGAAAACATTCAGTACTTC	CASRRTGRENIQYF
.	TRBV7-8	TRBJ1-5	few	TGTGCCAGCAGCTTAGAAGTTTATAGCAATCAGCCCCAGCATTTT	CASSLEVYSNQPQHF
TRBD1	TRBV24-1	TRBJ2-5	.	TGTGCCACCAGTGGAGAAGGACAGGGGTCGGGGGAGACCCAGTACTTC	CATSGEGQGSGETQYF
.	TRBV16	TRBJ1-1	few	TGTGCCAGCAGCCAAGTCCGGGCAGACAACACTGAAGCTTTCTTT	CASSQVRADNTEAFF
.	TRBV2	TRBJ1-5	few	TGTGCCAGCAGCTACGGGACACTTAGTCGGGAGCCCCAGCATTTT	CASSYGTLSREPQHF
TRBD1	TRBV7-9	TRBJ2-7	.	TGTGCCAGCAGCCGCGAACAGGGGGCTCACGAGCAGTACTTC	CASSREQGAHEQYF
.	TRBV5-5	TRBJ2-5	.	TGTGCCAGCAGCTTGGAACGGGTCCAAGAGACCCAGTACTTC	CASSLERVQETQYF
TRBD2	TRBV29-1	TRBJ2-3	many	TGCAGCGTGGTAGCGGGGGCCCACGATTCAGATACGCAGTATTTT	CSVVAGAHDSDTQYF
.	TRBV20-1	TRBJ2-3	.	TGCAGTGCTAGTAAACAGGGAACAGATACGCAGTATTTT	CSASKQGTDTQYF
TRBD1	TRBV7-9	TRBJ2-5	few	TGTGCCAGCAGCCGTTCACCGGGACAGGGGTCAGAGACCCAGTACTTC	CASSRSPGQGSETQYF
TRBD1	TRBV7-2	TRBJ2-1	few	TGTGCCAGCAGCGCCGGGACAGGGTTCAATGAGCAGTTCTTC	CASSAGTGFNEQFF
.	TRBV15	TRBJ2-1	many	TGTGCCACCAGCAGAGTGACCTACAATGAGCAGTTCTTC	CATSRVTYNEQFF
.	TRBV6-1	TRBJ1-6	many	TGTGCCAGCAGTGAGACCGACAATAATTCACCCCTCCACTTT	CASSETDNNSPLHF
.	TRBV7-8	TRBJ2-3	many	TGTGCCAGCAGCTTAGCGAGGGGCACAGATACGCAGTATTTT	CASSLARGTDTQYF
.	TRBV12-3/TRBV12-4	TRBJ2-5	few	TGTGCCAGCGGGACTGAAGAGACCCAGTACTTC	CASGTEETQYF
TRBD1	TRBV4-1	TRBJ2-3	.	TGCGCCAGCAGCCAAGTACAGGGGGCGCCCGCAGATACGCAGTATTTT	CASSQVQGAPADTQYF
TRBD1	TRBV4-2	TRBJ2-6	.	TGTGCCAGCAGCCAAGGCGGACAGGTCTCTGGGGCCAACGTCCTGACTTTC	CASSQGGQVSGANVLTF
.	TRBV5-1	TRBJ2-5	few	TGCGCCAGCAGCTTCGTGGGAGCGGAAGAGACCCAGTACTTC	CASSFVGAEETQYF
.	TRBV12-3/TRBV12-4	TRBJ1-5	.	TGTGCCAGCAGCGACGGGACAAAGGGTCAGCCCCAGCATTTT	CASSDGTKGQPQHF
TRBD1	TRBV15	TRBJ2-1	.	TGTGCCACCAGCAGAGATCTACAGGCTGACAGGGGGGTCTTC	CATSRDLQADRGVF
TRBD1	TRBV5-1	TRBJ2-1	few	TGCGCCAGCAGCTCCACGAGGGGGCTAGGCAATGAGCAGTTCTTC	CASSSTRGLGNEQFF
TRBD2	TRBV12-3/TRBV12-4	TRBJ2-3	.	TGTGCCGTGGGGCTAGCGGGGGGTTACGCCACAGATACGCAGTATTTT	CAVGLAGGYATDTQYF
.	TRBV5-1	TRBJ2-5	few	TGCGCCAGCAGCTTGGTCCCCCAGGGGGAGACCCAGTACTTC	CASSLVPQGETQYF
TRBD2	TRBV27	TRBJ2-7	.	TGTGCCAGCACGGACCAGTACGGGGGGGAGCAGTACTTC	CASTDQYGGEQYF
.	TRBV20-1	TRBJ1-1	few	TGCAGTGCTACCCCGACAGAGGGGTATTGGACTGAAGCTTTCTTT	CSATPTEGYWTEAFF
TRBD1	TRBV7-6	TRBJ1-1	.	TGTGCCAGCAGCTTCCCCTGGCCGGGACAGGGGGCTAGGAATGCTGAAGCTTTCTTT	CASSFPWPGQGARNAEAFF
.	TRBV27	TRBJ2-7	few	TGTGCCAGCAGTTTAGGGGGGGGCGGTGGATACGAGCAGTACTTC	CASSLGGGGGYEQYF
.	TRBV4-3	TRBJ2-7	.	TGCGCCAGCAGCCAAGGGTTTGGAGTAGGAGGGTTGTACGAGCAGTACTTC	CASSQGFGVGGLYEQYF
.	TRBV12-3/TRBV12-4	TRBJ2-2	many	TGTGCCAGCAAGGCTAGTGGGGCGCTTCCCGGGGAGCTGTTTTTT	CASKASGALPGELFF
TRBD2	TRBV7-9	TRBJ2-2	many	TGTGCCAGCAGCTCCACAATAGCGGGAGATGTGGACGGGGAGCTGTTTTTT	CASSSTIAGDVDGELFF
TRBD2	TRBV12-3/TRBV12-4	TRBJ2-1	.	TGTGCCAGCAGGGAAATAAGCGGGAGGGCCCACAATGAGCAGTTCTTC	CASREISGRAHNEQFF
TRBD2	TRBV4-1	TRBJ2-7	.	TGCGCCAGCAGCCAAGGGGAGGGCTTTACCTACGAGCAGTACTTC	CASSQGEGFTYEQYF
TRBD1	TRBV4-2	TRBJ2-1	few	TGTGCCAGCAGCCGATCTACAGGGGGCGCCTACAATGAGCAGTTCTTC	CASSRSTGGAYNEQFF
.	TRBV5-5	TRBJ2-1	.	TGTGCCAGCAGCTTGGGATCCATTTCCTCCTACAATGAGCAGTTCTTC	CASSLGSISSYNEQFF
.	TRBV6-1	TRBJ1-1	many	TGTGCCAGCAGTGAGAGGCAAAACACTGAAGCTTTCTTT	CASSERQNTEAFF
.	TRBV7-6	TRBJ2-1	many	TGTGCAAGCTCCTGGACCCCCTACAATGAGCAGTTCTTC	CASSWTPYNEQFF
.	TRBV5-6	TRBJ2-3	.	TGTGCCAGCAGCTTGGGAACTCCCGGAACGCAGTATTTT	CASSLGTPGTQYF
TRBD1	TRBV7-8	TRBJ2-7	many	TGTGCCAGCAGCTTAGAAGGGACAGCGACCTACGAGCAGTACTTC	CASSLEGTATYEQYF